The 27 T cell receptor beta chains reported below all come from one sample, sequenced in a study of OX40 agonist ivuxolimab in advanced cancers. TCRdb keeps only in-frame clones here, not all; method: immunoSEQ multiplex PCR. Of tens of thousands of clones in the sample, roughly 94% were seen once. The specimen comprised CD4+ or CD8+ T cells sorted from blood, sampled in a trial of the OX40 agonist ivuxolimab. Receptors originate from an adult with an advanced solid tumor such as melanoma, head and neck, liver or kidney cancer.

V is TRBV10-3 and J is TRBJ1-5; D possibly corresponds to TRBD1 (6 bases). Trimming pared 3 bases from V and 0 bases from J, leaving 15 bases between. CDR1 and CDR2 from the germline V gene are ENHRY and SYGVKD. The CDR3 has 17 amino acids. The CDR3 region is CAISDKQGPYSNQPQHF. CDR3 bases: TGTGCCATCAGTGATAAACAGGGCCCCTATAGCAATCAGCCCCAGCATTTT.

The rearrangement links TRBV5-1 to TRBJ2-1; TRBD2 matches at 7 bases. The germline V gene encodes CDR1 SGHRS and CDR2 YFSETQ. V was clipped by 0 bases and J by 8 bases; unmatched bases: 8. The CDR3 loop spans 15 amino acids. The DNA of the CDR3 is TGCGCCAGCAGCTTGGCCGGCGGGAGTGGGGATGAGCAGTTCTTC. It yields the protein CASSLAGGSGDEQFF.

The V and J genes are TRBV7-8 and TRBJ2-3; 8 nucleotides line up with TRBD2. V lost 4 bases, J lost 0 bases, and 6 bases stayed unmatched. The CDR3 extends over 16 amino acids. The germline V gene encodes CDR1 SGHVS and CDR2 FQNEAQ. CDR3 nucleotide sequence: TGTGCCAGCAGCTCGGGAGGGGTTACTAGCACAGATACGCAGTATTTT. As protein: CASSSGGVTSTDTQYF. The complete variable domain, with remaining parts taken from reference TRBV7-8 and TRBJ2-3, reads GAGVSQSPRYKVAKRGQDVALRCDPISGHVSLFWYQQALGQGPEFLTYFQNEAQLDKSGLPSDRFFAERPEGSVSTLKIQRTQQEDSAVYLCASSSGGVTSTDTQYFGPGTRLTVL.

The V gene is TRBV27, the J gene TRBJ2-1; D is undetermined. V was pared by 2 bases and J by 1 base, with 3 bases between. There are 13 residues in the CDR3. The V gene's germline CDR1 is MNHEY and CDR2 SMNVEV (reference sequence). The chain's CDR3 is CASSLASYNEQFF. CDR3 nucleotide sequence: TGTGCCAGCAGTTTAGCGTCCTACAATGAGCAGTTCTTC.

The gene calls are TRBV9 and TRBJ2-1; 9 nucleotides line up with TRBD2. V lost 0 bases to trimming and J lost 2 bases; unmatched junction nucleotides: 6. Germline V CDR1 and CDR2: SGDLS, YYNGEE. CDR3 length: 17 residues. The CDR3, as DNA: TGTGCCAGCAGCGTAGCGGTCAGCGGGAGGCCCTACAATGAGCAGTTCTTC. It translates to CASSVAVSGRPYNEQFF. Combining the CDR3 with reference TRBV9 and TRBJ2-1 gives the whole variable domain DSGVTQTPKHLITATGQRVTLRCSPRSGDLSVYWYQQSLDQGLQFLIQYYNGEERAKGNILERFSAQQFPDLHSELNLSSLELGDSALYFCASSVAVSGRPYNEQFFGPGTRLTVL.

This clone came up once. The chain recombines TRBV19 with TRBJ2-1; TRBD2 aligns across 10 bases. Per germline, CDR1 LNHDA and CDR2 SQIVND (reference sequence). The V gene end was trimmed by 5 bases and the J gene end by 0 bases; junction bases not matched to a gene: 4. CDR3 length: 16 amino acids. DNA for the CDR3: TGTGCCAGTAGTTCTAGCGGGAGAAGCTCCTACAATGAGCAGTTCTTC. Translation: CASSSSGRSSYNEQFF. Using reference TRBV19 and TRBJ2-1 for the parts outside the CDR3, the full variable domain is DGGITQSPKYLFRKEGQNVTLSCEQNLNHDAMYWYRQDPGQGLRLIYYSQIVNDFQKGDIAEGYSVSREKKESFPLTVTSAQKNPTAFYLCASSSSGRSSYNEQFFGPGTRLTVL.

The chain uses TRBV5-1 and TRBJ2-2; 8 bases match TRBD2. This CDR3 comprises 17 residues. Germline CDR1 and CDR2: SGHRS and YFSETQ. The J segment lost 4 bases and the V segment lost 0 bases, leaving 8 bases of the junction unmatched. Here the CDR3 reads CASSLAFPLAGTGELFF. The DNA for the CDR3 is TGCGCCAGCAGCTTGGCCTTTCCCCTAGCGGGCACCGGGGAGCTGTTTTTT.

The DNA of the CDR3 is TGTGCCAGCAGCCCCGGGGGGGGGACAGTTGAAGCTTTCTTT. Its translation: CASSPGGGTVEAFF. The rearrangement links TRBV5-6 to TRBJ1-1; TRBD1 aligns across 7 bases. Unmatched junction bases numbered 10, after V lost 4 bases and J lost 7 bases. This CDR3 has 14 amino acids. Germline V CDR1 and CDR2: SGHDT, YYEEEE. Together with reference TRBV5-6 and TRBJ1-1, the CDR3 gives the full variable domain: DAGVTQSPTHLIKTRGQQVTLRCSPKSGHDTVSWYQQALGQGPQFIFQYYEEEERQRGNFPDRFSGHQFPNYSSELNVNALLLGDSALYLCASSPGGGTVEAFFGQGTRLTVV.

As concerns this clone: Other nucleotide sequences in the sample specify the same CDR3. The genes are TRBV27 and TRBJ2-3, with D possibly matching TRBD1 (5 bases). From germline, CDR1 is MNHEY and CDR2 SMNVEV (reference sequence). This CDR3 has 13 residues. V was shortened by 6 bases and J by 1 base, with 8 bases between the two germline ends. CDR3 coding DNA: TGTGCCAGCAGCCTGACAGGCACAGATACGCAGTATTTT. Its translation: CASSLTGTDTQYF.

The rearrangement joins TRBV19 to TRBJ2-3; weak D call: TRBD1 (5 bases). CDR1 is LNHDA, CDR2 SQIVND, per germline (reference sequence). Deletions cut 7 bases from V and 7 bases from J, with 9 bases between. This CDR3 region has 11 residues. The CDR3 coding sequence is TGTGCCAGTATTCAGGGAAATACGCAGTATTTT. It encodes CASIQGNTQYF. Full variable domain (missing parts from reference TRBV19 and TRBJ2-3): DGGITQSPKYLFRKEGQNVTLSCEQNLNHDAMYWYRQDPGQGLRLIYYSQIVNDFQKGDIAEGYSVSREKKESFPLTVTSAQKNPTAFYLCASIQGNTQYFGPGTRLTVL.

V usage is TRBV21-1 and J usage is TRBJ2-2. TRBV21-1 is tagged as a pseudogene. This CDR3 has 16 residues. CDR3 amino acids: CASSKGGVSMDGELFF. CDR3 coding DNA: TGTGCCAGCAGCAAAGGAGGGGTCTCGATGGACGGGGAGCTGTTTTTT.

The chain combines TRBV19 with TRBJ2-3, with 8 bases identical to TRBD2. Germline CDR1 is LNHDA and CDR2 is SQIVND (reference sequence). This CDR3 region has 16 residues. J was trimmed by 2 bases and V by 6 bases; bases with no gene match: 10. This chain's CDR3 is CASSAIAGPSTDTQYF. The CDR3 region has the DNA TGTGCCAGTAGCGCCATAGCGGGGCCCTCCACAGATACGCAGTATTTT. The complete variable domain, with remaining parts taken from reference TRBV19 and TRBJ2-3, reads DGGITQSPKYLFRKEGQNVTLSCEQNLNHDAMYWYRQDPGQGLRLIYYSQIVNDFQKGDIAEGYSVSREKKESFPLTVTSAQKNPTAFYLCASSAIAGPSTDTQYFGPGTRLTVL.

The V gene is TRBV14, the J gene TRBJ2-7, with D tentatively TRBD1 (5 bases). This CDR3 has 16 amino acids. Between the trimmed V and J ends, which lost 4 bases and 0 bases, there was a span of 16 bases. Germline V CDR1 and CDR2: SGHDN, FVKESK. The DNA for the CDR3 is TGTGCCAGCAGCCCAGGTACAGGAAGGAGCTCCTACGAGCAGTACTTC. This sequence encodes CASSPGTGRSSYEQYF.

The chain employs TRBV5-6 and TRBJ2-7; D unclear. The length of the CDR3 is 15 residues. Per germline, CDR1 SGHDT and CDR2 YYEEEE. The V gene lost 4 bases and the J gene lost 3 bases, with 17 bases spanning the gap. The CDR3, as DNA: TGTGCCAGCAGCAACCAAGGCAAGGGTTACTACGAGCAGTACTTC. Its translation: CASSNQGKGYYEQYF.

This rearrangement joins TRBV5-6 to TRBJ2-7; no clear D gene. CDR1 is SGHDT, CDR2 YYEEEE, per germline. With 5 bases removed from V and 6 bases from J, the gap between germline ends came to 6 bases. The CDR3 loop spans 10 amino acids. Here the CDR3 reads CASRVVEQYF. DNA for the CDR3: TGTGCCAGCAGGGTGGTCGAGCAGTACTTC.

The chain has TRBV5-6 and TRBJ1-5; tentative D call: TRBD1 (5 bases). The CDR3 has 14 amino acids. The germline V and J ends were trimmed by 4 bases and 2 bases, with 10 bases remaining between them. The germline gives CDR1 SGHDT, CDR2 YYEEEE. As DNA, the CDR3 is TGTGCCAGCAGCCTGTGGGGCGGCAATCAGCCCCAGCATTTT. Protein product: CASSLWGGNQPQHF. Complete variable domain (other parts from reference TRBV5-6 and TRBJ1-5): DAGVTQSPTHLIKTRGQQVTLRCSPKSGHDTVSWYQQALGQGPQFIFQYYEEEERQRGNFPDRFSGHQFPNYSSELNVNALLLGDSALYLCASSLWGGNQPQHFGDGTRLSIL.

The chain links TRBV11-3 to TRBJ2-3; 8 bases line up with TRBD2. The CDR3 length is 13 residues. The V segment lost 8 bases and the J segment 2 bases; nucleotides outside the gene matches: 3. Germline CDR1 and CDR2: SGHNT and YENEEA. The CDR3 loop reads CASRGGATDTQYF. The CDR3 DNA is TGTGCCAGCCGGGGGGGCGCCACAGATACGCAGTATTTT. Looking up the rest from reference TRBV11-3 and TRBJ2-3 gives the full variable domain: EAGVVQSPRYKIIEKKQPVAFWCNPISGHNTLYWYLQNLGQGPELLIRYENEEAVDDSQLPKDRFSAERLKGVDSTLKIQPAELGDSAVYLCASRGGATDTQYFGPGTRLTVL.

The chain links TRBV9 to TRBJ1-2, with D maybe TRBD1 (6 bases). The CDR3 loop spans 15 amino acids. Germline V gene data show CDR1 as SGDLS and CDR2 as YYNGEE. Trimming stripped 1 base from V and 8 bases from J, with 18 bases between. The CDR3 nucleotides are TGTGCCAGCAGCGTACCCGGGTCGAGGGGGGGAGGCTACACCTTC. Protein: CASSVPGSRGGGYTF.

This chain joins TRBV27 and TRBJ2-7; 8 nucleotides agree with TRBD2. The J segment lost 1 base and the V segment lost 4 bases, leaving 3 bases of the junction unmatched. Germline CDR1 and CDR2: MNHEY and SMNVEV (reference sequence). This CDR3 is 14 amino acids long. The CDR3: CASSWTSLSYEQYF. CDR3 nucleotides: TGTGCCAGCAGTTGGACTAGCCTTTCCTACGAGCAGTACTTC.

A word on this clone: The germline gene is not matched at one end of the junction; a read error may be the cause. V and J are TRBV4-1 and TRBJ1-1; D is unresolved. The CDR3 consists of 11 residues. Germline V CDR1 and CDR2: MGHRA, YSYEKL. For the CDR3, the DNA is TGTGCCAGCAGCCAAGCTACTGAAGCTTTCTTT. Residues: CASSQATEAFF.

The chain has TRBV5-4 and TRBJ2-3; no definite D call. Trimming shortened V by 2 bases and J by 6 bases, and 7 bases separated the two germline ends. The CDR3 consists of 12 residues. Germline CDR1 and CDR2: SGHNT and YYREEE (reference sequence). The CDR3 bases are TGTGCCAGCAGCTTTGGTCCGGATACGCAGTATTTT. It encodes CASSFGPDTQYF.

V usage is TRBV5-5 and J usage is TRBJ2-7; tentative D call: TRBD2 (5 bases). Trimming took off 2 bases at V and 0 bases at J, with 6 bases between the two ends. The CDR3 has 13 amino acids. Germline loops: CDR1 SGHKS, CDR2 YYEKEE (reference sequence). For the CDR3, the DNA is TGTGCCAGCAGCTTTACTAGCTCCTACGAGCAGTACTTC. Translating it yields CASSFTSSYEQYF.

The V and J genes are TRBV28 and TRBJ1-1, with TRBD1 as a possible D gene (5 bases). The CDR3 sequence is 13 residues long. The V gene's germline CDR1 is MDHEN and CDR2 SYDVKM. V lost 7 bases to trimming and J lost 3 bases, with 12 bases between them. The CDR3 nucleotides read TGTGCCAGCAACGGCAGGGAGGACACTGAAGCTTTCTTT. Its translation is CASNGREDTEAFF.

The chain combines TRBV9 with TRBJ2-7; TRBD1 matches at 9 bases. V lost 3 bases and J lost 2; bases outside the gene matches: 3. This CDR3 comprises 14 residues. From germline, CDR1 is SGDLS and CDR2 YYNGEE. The CDR3 DNA reads TGTGCCAGCAGCGCGGGACAGGGTCCCTACGAGCAGTACTTC. Protein product: CASSAGQGPYEQYF. Variable domain in full (rest from reference TRBV9 and TRBJ2-7): DSGVTQTPKHLITATGQRVTLRCSPRSGDLSVYWYQQSLDQGLQFLIQYYNGEERAKGNILERFSAQQFPDLHSELNLSSLELGDSALYFCASSAGQGPYEQYFGPGTRLTVT.

This clone has more than one count but fewer than ten. The V and J genes are TRBV27 and TRBJ1-6; 7 nucleotides agree with TRBD1. Losses at the gene ends were 3 bases for V and 3 bases for J; bases not matched to a gene: 2. CDR1 and CDR2 from the germline V gene are MNHEY and SMNVEV (reference sequence). The CDR3 length is 15 residues. The CDR3 loop is CASSLGQIYNSPLHF. The CDR3 DNA reads TGTGCCAGCAGTTTGGGACAGATCTATAATTCACCCCTCCACTTT.

The rearrangement links TRBV14 to TRBJ2-1; TRBD2 aligns across 11 bases. Germline V CDR1 and CDR2: SGHDN, FVKESK. V trimming: 4 bases; J trimming: 5 bases; junction bases outside the gene matches: 7. The CDR3 length is 16 residues. The CDR3 region has the DNA TGTGCCAGCAGCCCTAAGTCGGGACTAGCGGACAATGAGCAGTTCTTC. Translating it yields CASSPKSGLADNEQFF. Combining the CDR3 with reference TRBV14 and TRBJ2-1 gives the whole variable domain EAGVTQFPSHSVIEKGQTVTLRCDPISGHDNLYWYRRVMGKEIKFLLHFVKESKQDESGMPNNRFLAERTGGTYSTLKVQPAELEDSGVYFCASSPKSGLADNEQFFGPGTRLTVL.

The chain uses TRBV25-1 and TRBJ2-2; no reliable D call. The V and J ends lost 2 bases and 2 bases respectively, with 3 bases between them. This CDR3 contains 13 residues. The germline CDR1 and CDR2 sequences are MGHDK and SYGVNS. The CDR3 protein is CASSELNTGELFF. CDR3 in DNA: TGTGCCAGCAGTGAACTCAACACCGGGGAGCTGTTTTTT.